These 6 T cell receptor beta chains came from one sample sequenced in a study of control samples from healthy donors and cancer patients. Using immunoSEQ multiplex PCR, the repertoire was profiled, and TCRdb retains in-frame clones only, with some absent. The table has tens of thousands of clones, 79% seen once; the top ten hold around 20%. The sequenced material came from PBMCs. These receptors were collected from a man aged 60 to 75 with head and neck cancer.

The V gene is TRBV6-2 or TRBV6-3, the J gene TRBJ2-7; unclear D gene. V was trimmed by 6 bases and J by 7 bases, leaving 10 bases between them. Germline lookup yields CDR1 MNHEY and CDR2 SVGEGT. CDR3 length: 11 amino acids. The CDR3 reads CASSQTEEQYF. CDR3 nucleotides: TGTGCCAGCAGCCAGACCGAAGAGCAGTACTTC.

The V and J genes are TRBV5-1 and TRBJ2-1; TRBD2 is a possible D gene (5 bases). The ends were cut back, 4 bases at V and 0 bases at J, with 11 bases in the middle. Germline values: CDR1 SGHRS, CDR2 YFSETQ. The CDR3 runs to 15 residues. CDR3 in amino acids: CASSPGLASYNEQFF. The CDR3 region has the DNA TGCGCCAGCAGCCCTGGACTGGCCTCCTACAATGAGCAGTTCTTC.

V gene TRBV3-1 (or the pseudogene TRBV3-2) combines with J gene TRBJ2-1, with TRBD2 as a possible D gene (6 bases). Germline CDR1 is LGHDT and CDR2 is YNNKEL (reference sequence). This CDR3 comprises 16 residues. V lost 6 bases and J lost 0, with 15 bases in between. This CDR3 is CASRDYKRGSYNEQFF. The CDR3, as DNA: TGTGCCAGCAGGGACTACAAAAGAGGCTCCTACAATGAGCAGTTCTTC.

The V and J genes are TRBV10-2 and TRBJ1-3; unclear D gene. V was pared by 6 bases and J by 2 bases, with 5 bases between. Germline-derived CDR1 and CDR2 are WSHSY and SAAADI. CDR3 length equals 12 residues. CDR3 loop: CASSQTGNTIYF. In DNA, the CDR3 is TGCGCCAGCAGCCAAACTGGAAACACCATATATTTT.

This rearrangement joins TRBV9 to TRBJ1-3; 9 nucleotides match TRBD1. Germline trimming cut 3 bases from V and 1 base from J; bases unmatched to any gene: 8. The CDR3 runs 17 residues. In germline, CDR1 is SGDLS, CDR2 YYNGEE. The CDR3 loop is CASSAQPGQGSGNTIYF. CDR3 coding DNA: TGTGCCAGCAGCGCCCAACCGGGACAGGGTTCTGGAAACACCATATATTTT.

In this sample, this clone turned up a few times. Other DNA sequences in this sample translate to the same CDR3. V is TRBV28 and J is TRBJ2-5; D possibly uses TRBD1 or TRBD2 (5 bases each). CDR3 length equals 15 residues. With 2 bases removed from V and 1 base from J, the gap between germline ends came to 11 bases. The V gene's germline CDR1 is MDHEN and CDR2 SYDVKM. CDR3: CASSLTGGGQETQYF. Here the CDR3 DNA reads TGTGCCAGCAGTTTAACTGGTGGGGGCCAAGAGACCCAGTACTTC.